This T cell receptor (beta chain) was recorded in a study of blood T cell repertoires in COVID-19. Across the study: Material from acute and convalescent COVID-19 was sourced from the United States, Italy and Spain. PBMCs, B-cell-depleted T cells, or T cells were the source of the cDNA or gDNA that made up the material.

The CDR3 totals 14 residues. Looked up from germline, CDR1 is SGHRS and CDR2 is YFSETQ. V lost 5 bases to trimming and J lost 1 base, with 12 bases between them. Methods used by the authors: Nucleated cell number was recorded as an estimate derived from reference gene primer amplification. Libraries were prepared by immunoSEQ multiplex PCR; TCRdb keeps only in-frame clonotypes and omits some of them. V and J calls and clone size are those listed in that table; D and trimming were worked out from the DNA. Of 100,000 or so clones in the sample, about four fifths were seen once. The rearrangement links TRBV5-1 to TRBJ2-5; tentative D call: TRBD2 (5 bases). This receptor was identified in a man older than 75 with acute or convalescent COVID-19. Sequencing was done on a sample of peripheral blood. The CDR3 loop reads CASRFSGVQETQYF. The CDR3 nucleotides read TGCGCCAGCAGGTTCTCCGGGGTCCAAGAGACCCAGTACTTC.